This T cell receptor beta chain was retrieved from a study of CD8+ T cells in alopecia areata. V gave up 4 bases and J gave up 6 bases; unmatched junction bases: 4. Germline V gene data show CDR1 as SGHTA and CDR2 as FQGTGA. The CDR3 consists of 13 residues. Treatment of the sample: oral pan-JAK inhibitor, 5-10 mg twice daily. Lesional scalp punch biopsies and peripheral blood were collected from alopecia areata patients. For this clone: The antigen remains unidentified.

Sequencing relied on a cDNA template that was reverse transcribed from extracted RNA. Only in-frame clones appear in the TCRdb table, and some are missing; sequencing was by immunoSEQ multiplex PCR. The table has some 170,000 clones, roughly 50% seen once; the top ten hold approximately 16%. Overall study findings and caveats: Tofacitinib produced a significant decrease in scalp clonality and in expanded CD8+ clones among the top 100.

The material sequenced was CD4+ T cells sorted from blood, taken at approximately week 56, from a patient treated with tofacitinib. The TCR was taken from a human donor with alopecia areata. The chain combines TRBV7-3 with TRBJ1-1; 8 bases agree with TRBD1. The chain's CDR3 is CASSSRQGSEAFF. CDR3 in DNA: TGTGCCAGCAGCTCCCGACAGGGGTCTGAAGCTTTCTTT.